This TCR beta chain was identified in a study of blood T cell repertoires in COVID-19. Across the study: Samples came from the United States, Italy and Spain, spanning acute and convalescent COVID-19. T cells, B-cell-depleted T cells, or PBMCs provided the cDNA or gDNA that served as material.

Trimming took 5 bases from V and 4 from J; bases not matched to a gene: 12. This CDR3 has 16 residues. CDR1 and CDR2 (germline): SNHLY, FYNNEI. Sequencing was performed with immunoSEQ multiplex PCR; in TCRdb, only in-frame clones are kept and a portion is missing. The sample holds under 400,000 clones; about 87% are singletons and the top ten take 1.5% to 2%. This rearrangement joins TRBV2 to TRBJ1-2; 8 bases line up with TRBD1. The sequenced sample was PBMCs or T cells enriched from blood (not recorded which). The sequence came from a man aged 35-49 years in a cohort exposed to, infected with or recovered from COVID-19 (not recorded which). DNA for the CDR3: TGTGCCAGCAGTTCCCCCGCGGCAGGGGGCATCTATGGCTACACCTTC. This encodes CASSSPAAGGIYGYTF.